This TCR beta chain was sequenced during a study of shared clonotypes between healthy human individuals. Regarding the study as a whole: Against clonotypes common to all four donors, non-shared ones had lower generation probabilities. Sample collection involved blood only; tissue repertoires are likely different. Estimated richness was generally greater in naive than memory subsets.

The table came from immunoSEQ multiplex PCR; TCRdb's copy has only in-frame clones and leaves some out. The sample carries about 2 million clones, about 95% recorded once. Donors, healthy HIV-negative adults, lacked recent acute infections or vaccinations. In the case of this clone: Its antigen is as yet unknown. The sample has other DNA sequences that encode this CDR3 too.

There are 15 residues in the CDR3. The germline V and J ends were trimmed by 0 bases and 4 bases, with 11 bases remaining between them. From germline, CDR1 is SGHRS and CDR2 YFSETQ. The TCR sequence derives from a young man in good health. The chain carries TRBV5-1 and TRBJ1-3; TRBD1 is a possible D gene (5 bases). The sequenced sample consisted of naive CD4+ T cells sorted from blood. Subset: CD45RA+ positively selected. CDR3 loop: CASSLDWGTGNTIYF. The DNA of the CDR3 is TGCGCCAGCAGCTTGGATTGGGGGACGGGAAACACCATATATTTT.